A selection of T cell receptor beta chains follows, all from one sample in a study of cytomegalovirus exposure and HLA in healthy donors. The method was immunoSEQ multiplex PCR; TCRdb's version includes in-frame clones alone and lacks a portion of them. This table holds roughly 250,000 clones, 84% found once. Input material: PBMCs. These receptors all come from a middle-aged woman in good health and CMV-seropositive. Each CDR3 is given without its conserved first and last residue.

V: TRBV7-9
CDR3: ASSLASSGSGFDTQY

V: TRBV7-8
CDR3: ASSSWTGGLTDTQY

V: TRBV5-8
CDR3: ASSLGQDLNEKLF

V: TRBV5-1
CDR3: ASSLGGQGYTGELF

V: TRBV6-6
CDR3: ASSYSPGGEQF

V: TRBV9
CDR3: ASRGTADTQY

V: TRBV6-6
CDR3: ASSHSDSYEQY

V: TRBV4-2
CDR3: ASSQELTAKNIQY

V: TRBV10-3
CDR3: AISDGTARNF

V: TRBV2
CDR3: ASSGQGAYEKLF

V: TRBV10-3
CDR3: AIKGQGTEAF

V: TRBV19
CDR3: ASSADRGQETQY

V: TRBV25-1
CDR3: ASSPGGRALSHEQY

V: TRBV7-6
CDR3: ASSPGVEPKGGYTGELF

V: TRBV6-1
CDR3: ASRGQVDLGEQY

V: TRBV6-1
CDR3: ASSGSGTGLTDTQY

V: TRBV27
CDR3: ASSLAGVPYEQY

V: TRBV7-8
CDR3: ASSLGQRGSTDTQY

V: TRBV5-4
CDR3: ASSVDRLAYGYT

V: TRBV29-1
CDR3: SVQDTGELF

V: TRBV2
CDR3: ASSEADYEQY

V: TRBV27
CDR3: ASSLGHADTQY

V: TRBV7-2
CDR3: ASSLELADPYEQY

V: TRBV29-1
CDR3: SVEYGGVDQPQH

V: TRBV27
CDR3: ASSTPGLAGKNSQY

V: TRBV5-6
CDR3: ASSREANYGYT

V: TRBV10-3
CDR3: AISESGADTYEQY

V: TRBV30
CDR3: AWSRQQKMEAF

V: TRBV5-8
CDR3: ASSLKTEPNYGYT

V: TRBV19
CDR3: ASSTADRAYNSPLH

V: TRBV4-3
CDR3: ASSQTGYNEQF

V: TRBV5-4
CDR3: ASSPLGGNTQY

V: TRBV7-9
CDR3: ASSLGTTSGEQY

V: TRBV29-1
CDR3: SVEDTHSTDTQC

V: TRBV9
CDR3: ASSPLLGLGGTEAF

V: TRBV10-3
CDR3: AISVLLNTGELF

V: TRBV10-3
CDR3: AISEGEDYGYT